What follows are 18 T cell receptor beta chains derived from one specimen sequenced in a study of blood T cell repertoires in COVID-19. TCRdb's copy holds only in-frame clones and misses some; the assay was immunoSEQ multiplex PCR. The sample shows approximately 270,000 clones, around 93% of them seen only once. Sequenced: PBMCs or T cells enriched from blood (not recorded which). The receptors derive from a man aged 35-49 years who had been exposed to COVID-19.

The rearrangement uses TRBV4-2 and TRBJ2-7; D may be TRBD1 (5 bases). This CDR3 spans 12 amino acids. V lost 2 bases to trimming and J lost 4 bases, with 6 bases between them. Germline V lookup: CDR1 LGHNA, CDR2 YNFKEQ. The CDR3 nucleotides are TGTGCCAGCAGCCAACAGGGTTACGAGCAGTACTTC. This encodes CASSQQGYEQYF.

The chain employs TRBV4-2 and TRBJ2-6, with D maybe TRBD1 (6 bases). V lost 6 bases and J lost 3, with 21 bases in between. This CDR3 comprises 18 residues. The V gene's germline CDR1 is LGHNA and CDR2 YNFKEQ. The CDR3 region has the DNA TGTGCCAGCAGTCGTAGTGGAACAGGGAGTTTTGGGGCCAACGTCCTGACTTTC. As protein: CASSRSGTGSFGANVLTF.

V is TRBV30 and J is TRBJ1-2, with TRBD1 identical over 10 bases. This CDR3 has 18 amino acids. The trim removed 2 bases at V and 4 bases at J, leaving 16 bases unmatched. Germline lookup yields CDR1 GTSNPN and CDR2 SVGIG (reference sequence). The CDR3 DNA reads as TGTGCCTGGAGTCGCGATTCCGGGACAGGGGCCCATTTCTATGGCTACACCTTC. Translated: CAWSRDSGTGAHFYGYTF.

The V and J genes are TRBV5-1 and TRBJ2-3, with TRBD2 matching over 7 bases. V lost 3 bases and J lost 4; bases outside the gene matches: 5. Germline CDR1 reads SGHRS; CDR2 reads YFSETQ. The CDR3 runs 14 residues. CDR3 region: CASSSTSWADTQYF. The DNA of the CDR3 is TGCGCCAGCAGCTCGACTAGCTGGGCAGATACGCAGTATTTT.

This clone appeared a single time. CDR3 amino acids: CATSFGYEQYF. The DNA of the CDR3 is TGTGCCACCAGTTTCGGGTATGAGCAGTACTTC. This sequence joins TRBV24-1 and TRBJ2-7; D remains ambiguous. The CDR3 is 11 residues long. V lost 6 bases, J lost 7 bases, and 9 bases lay in between. Germline V gene lookup returns CDR1 KGHDR and CDR2 SFDVKD.

This chain uses TRBV4-3 with TRBJ2-2, with 10 positions matching TRBD1. This CDR3 region has 16 residues. Germline assignment: CDR1 LGHNA and CDR2 YSLEER. The V segment lost 1 base and the J segment 4 bases; nucleotides outside the gene matches: 3. In nucleotides, the CDR3 is TGCGCCAGCAGCCAAGGGACAGGGGGACCCACCGGGGAGCTGTTTTTT. This encodes CASSQGTGGPTGELFF.

This rearrangement joins TRBV28 to TRBJ1-6; tentatively, D is TRBD1 (6 bases). CDR1 MDHEN and CDR2 SYDVKM come from the germline V gene. This CDR3 comprises 16 residues. The ends were cut back, 4 bases at V and 10 bases at J, with 20 bases in the middle. The CDR3 is CASSSQSRGMRSPLHF. The CDR3 DNA reads TGTGCCAGCAGTTCCCAATCCAGGGGAATGAGGTCACCCCTCCACTTT. The variable domain in full, completed from reference TRBV28 and TRBJ1-6, reads DVKVTQSSRYLVKRTGEKVFLECVQDMDHENMFWYRQDPGLGLRLIYFSYDVKMKEKGDIPEGYSVSREKKERFSLILESASTNQTSMYLCASSSQSRGMRSPLHFGNGTRLTVT.

CDR3 in amino acids: CASSPGTSGRTDTQYF. The CDR3 DNA follows: TGTGCCAGTAGTCCGGGGACTAGCGGGAGAACAGATACGCAGTATTTT. V is TRBV19 and J is TRBJ2-3, with 14 bases aligning to TRBD2. The CDR3 totals 16 residues. Germline V gene sequence: CDR1 LNHDA, CDR2 SQIVND (reference sequence). Germline trimming cut 5 bases from V and 3 bases from J; bases unmatched to any gene: 4.

This clone was found once. V gene TRBV29-1 combines with J gene TRBJ2-2; weak D call: TRBD2 (5 bases). This CDR3 is 13 amino acids long. V lost 6 bases to trimming and J lost 7 bases, with 15 bases between them. Germline V gives CDR1 SQVTM, CDR2 ANQGSEA. The CDR3 protein is CSVSITSGGELFF. The CDR3 nucleotides are TGCAGCGTATCAATTACTAGTGGCGGGGAGCTGTTTTTT.

This clone was observed a single time. V gene TRBV30 combines with J gene TRBJ1-5; 12 bases line up with TRBD1. V gave up 0 bases and J gave up 1 base; unmatched junction bases: 4. The length of the CDR3 is 17 residues. Germline V CDR1 and CDR2: GTSNPN, SVGIG (reference sequence). Here the CDR3 DNA reads TGTGCCTGGAGTGTAGGGACAGGGGGCTGGAGCAATCAGCCCCAGCATTTT. Translating gives CAWSVGTGGWSNQPQHF.

The sample holds a few counts of this clone. The gene calls are TRBV28 and TRBJ2-7; tentatively, D is TRBD1 (6 bases). Trimming cost V 3 bases and J 5 bases, with 14 bases left between them. Germline values: CDR1 MDHEN, CDR2 SYDVKM. CDR3 length: 14 residues. The CDR3 coding sequence is TGTGCCAGCAGTTTTTTACAGGGTATCAACGAGCAGTACTTC. Residues: CASSFLQGINEQYF.

The chain combines TRBV19 with TRBJ1-5; 7 positions match TRBD1. The CDR3 has 17 residues. The ends lost 3 bases at V and 0 bases at J; junction bases unmatched: 8. The germline V gene has CDR1 LNHDA and CDR2 SQIVND (reference sequence). The CDR3 sequence is CASSISLDRVSNQPQHF. CDR3 DNA sequence: TGTGCCAGTAGTATTTCCCTCGACAGGGTTAGCAATCAGCCCCAGCATTTT.

This clone was observed a single time. The sample has other DNA sequences that encode this CDR3 too. The genes are TRBV19 and TRBJ1-3; D ambiguous. The CDR3 runs to 13 residues. Looked up from germline, CDR1 is LNHDA and CDR2 is SQIVND (reference sequence). The ends were cut back, 2 bases at V and 2 bases at J, with 4 bases in the middle. The CDR3 nucleotides read TGTGCCAGTAGTATATCTGCTGGAAACACCATATATTTT. Protein product: CASSISAGNTIYF. The full variable domain, its missing parts supplied by reference TRBV19 and TRBJ1-3, is DGGITQSPKYLFRKEGQNVTLSCEQNLNHDAMYWYRQDPGQGLRLIYYSQIVNDFQKGDIAEGYSVSREKKESFPLTVTSAQKNPTAFYLCASSISAGNTIYFGEGSWLTVV.

This chain connects TRBV12-3 or TRBV12-4 to TRBJ2-5; possibly TRBD2 for D (7 bases). The ends were cut back, 8 bases at V and 6 bases at J, with 13 bases in the middle. The CDR3 has 12 amino acids. The CDR3 nucleotides read TGTGCCAGCGGGAGGGGGGAAAAGACCCAGTACTTC. Its protein product is CASGRGEKTQYF.

A remark on this clone: The junction does not match germline at one end; this may be a read error. The chain recombines TRBV11-3 with TRBJ2-5; D gene unclear. This CDR3 comprises 15 residues. Germline V gene lookup returns CDR1 SGHNT and CDR2 YENEEA. In DNA form, the CDR3 reads TGCGCCAGCACCACCTCCGCAGGTAGAAAAGAGACCCAGTACTTC. Translation: CASTTSAGRKETQYF.

The gene calls are TRBV12-3 or TRBV12-4 and TRBJ1-5; D is uncertain. V lost 3 bases and J 7 bases, leaving 10 bases between the germline ends. This CDR3 is 13 amino acids long. The CDR3 bases are TGTGCCAGCAGTTTTGCGGGTGGACAGCCCCAGCATTTT. The encoded protein is CASSFAGGQPQHF.

This chain uses TRBV5-1 with TRBJ2-7, with 7 bases that match TRBD1. This CDR3 is built from 14 residues. Trimming at V came to 2 bases and at J to 5 bases, leaving 7 bases not matched to a gene. Germline V gives CDR1 SGHRS, CDR2 YFSETQ. DNA for the CDR3: TGCGCCAGCAGCTTAGGGGCAGGGGGAAACGAGCAGTACTTC. It translates to CASSLGAGGNEQYF.

The chain uses TRBV19 and TRBJ2-7; D is ambiguous. V lost 1 base and J lost 2, with 9 bases in between. Germline lookup yields CDR1 LNHDA and CDR2 SQIVND (reference sequence). This CDR3 is 14 amino acids long. CDR3 loop: CASSIVGQAYEQYF. DNA for the CDR3: TGTGCCAGTAGTATAGTCGGCCAGGCCTACGAGCAGTACTTC.